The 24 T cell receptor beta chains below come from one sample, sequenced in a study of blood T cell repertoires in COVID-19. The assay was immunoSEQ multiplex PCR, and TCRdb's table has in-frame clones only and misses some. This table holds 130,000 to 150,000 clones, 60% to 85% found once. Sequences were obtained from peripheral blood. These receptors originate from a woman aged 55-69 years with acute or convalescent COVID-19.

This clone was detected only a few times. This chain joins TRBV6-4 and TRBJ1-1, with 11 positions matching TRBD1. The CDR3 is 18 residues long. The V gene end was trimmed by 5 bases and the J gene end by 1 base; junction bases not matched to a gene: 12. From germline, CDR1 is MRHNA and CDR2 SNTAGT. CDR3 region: CASSPTTGQGGKNTEAFF. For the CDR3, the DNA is TGTGCCAGCAGTCCGACGACGGGACAGGGGGGGAAGAACACTGAAGCTTTCTTT.

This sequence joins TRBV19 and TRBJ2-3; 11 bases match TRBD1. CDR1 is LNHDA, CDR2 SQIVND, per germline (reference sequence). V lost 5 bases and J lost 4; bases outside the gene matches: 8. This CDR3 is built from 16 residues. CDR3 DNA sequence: TGTGCCAGTAGTTGGACCCGGACAGGGGGCTCAGATACGCAGTATTTT. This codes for CASSWTRTGGSDTQYF.

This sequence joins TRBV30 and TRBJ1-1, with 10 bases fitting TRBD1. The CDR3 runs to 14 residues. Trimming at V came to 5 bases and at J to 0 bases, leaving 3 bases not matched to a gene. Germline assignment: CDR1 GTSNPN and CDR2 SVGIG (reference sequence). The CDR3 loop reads CAWGGQGMNTEAFF. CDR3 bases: TGTGCCTGGGGGGGACAGGGGATGAACACTGAAGCTTTCTTT.

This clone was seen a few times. DNA for the CDR3: TGTGCCATCAGTGAGGGAAGGGGGCCTAATTCACCCCTCCACTTT. Translated: CAISEGRGPNSPLHF. The J gene is TRBJ1-6, the V gene TRBV10-3; 7 bases fit TRBD1. Germline V gene lookup returns CDR1 ENHRY and CDR2 SYGVKD. With V trimmed by 2 bases and J by 6 bases, 4 bases remained unmatched. The CDR3 totals 15 residues.

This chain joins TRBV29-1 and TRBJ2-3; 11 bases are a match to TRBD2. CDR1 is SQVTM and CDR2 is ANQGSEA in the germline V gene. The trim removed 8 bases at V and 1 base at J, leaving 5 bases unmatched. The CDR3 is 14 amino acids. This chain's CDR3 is CSLIAGGRTDTQYF. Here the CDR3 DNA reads TGCAGCCTGATAGCGGGAGGGCGCACAGATACGCAGTATTTT.

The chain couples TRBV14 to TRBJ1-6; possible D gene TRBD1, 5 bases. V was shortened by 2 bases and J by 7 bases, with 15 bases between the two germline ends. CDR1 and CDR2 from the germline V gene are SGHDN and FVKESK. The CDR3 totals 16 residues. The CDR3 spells CASSQLGGGWNSPLHF. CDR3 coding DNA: TGTGCCAGCAGCCAATTGGGGGGTGGCTGGAATTCACCCCTCCACTTT.

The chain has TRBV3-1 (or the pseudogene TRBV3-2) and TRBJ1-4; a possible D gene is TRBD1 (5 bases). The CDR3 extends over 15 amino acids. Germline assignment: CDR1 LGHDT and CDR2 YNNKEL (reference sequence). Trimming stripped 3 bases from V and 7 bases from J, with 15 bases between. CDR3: CASSHSGGTSEKLFF. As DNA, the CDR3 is TGTGCCAGCAGCCATTCGGGGGGGACTTCTGAAAAACTGTTTTTT.

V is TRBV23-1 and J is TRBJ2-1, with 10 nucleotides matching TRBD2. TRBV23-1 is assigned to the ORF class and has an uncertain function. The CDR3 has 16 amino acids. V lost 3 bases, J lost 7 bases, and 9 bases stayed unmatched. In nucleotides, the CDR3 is TGCGCCAGCAGTCATTGGGTCAGCGGGAGGGGGAATGAGCAGTTCTTC. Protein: CASSHWVSGRGNEQFF.

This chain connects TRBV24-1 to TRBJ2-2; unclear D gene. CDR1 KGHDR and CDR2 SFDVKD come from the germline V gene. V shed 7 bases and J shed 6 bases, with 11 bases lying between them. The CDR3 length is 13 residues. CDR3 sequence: CATRSRSAGELFF. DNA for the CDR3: TGTGCCACCAGAAGTCGCTCGGCCGGGGAGCTGTTTTTT.

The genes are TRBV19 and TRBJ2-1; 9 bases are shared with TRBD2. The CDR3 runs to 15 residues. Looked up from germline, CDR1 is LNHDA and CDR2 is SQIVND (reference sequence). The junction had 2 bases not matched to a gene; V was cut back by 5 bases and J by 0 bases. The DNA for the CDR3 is TGTGCCAGTAGTTATAGCGGGAGCTCCTACAATGAGCAGTTCTTC. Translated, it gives CASSYSGSSYNEQFF.

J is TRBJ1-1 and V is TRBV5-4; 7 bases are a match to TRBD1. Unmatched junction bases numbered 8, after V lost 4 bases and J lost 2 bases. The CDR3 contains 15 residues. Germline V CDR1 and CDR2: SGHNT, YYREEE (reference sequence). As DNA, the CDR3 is TGTGCCAGCAGCCCCCGAACAGGGGTCAACACTGAAGCTTTCTTT. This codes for CASSPRTGVNTEAFF.

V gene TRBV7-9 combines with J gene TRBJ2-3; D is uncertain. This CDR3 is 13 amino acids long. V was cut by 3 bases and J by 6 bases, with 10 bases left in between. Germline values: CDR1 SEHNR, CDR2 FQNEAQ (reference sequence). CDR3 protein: CASSFYTEDTQYF. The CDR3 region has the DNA TGTGCCAGCAGCTTCTACACGGAGGATACGCAGTATTTT. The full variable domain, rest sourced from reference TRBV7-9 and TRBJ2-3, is DTGVSQNPRHKITKRGQNVTFRCDPISEHNRLYWYRQTLGQGPEFLTYFQNEAQLEKSRLLSDRFSAERPKGSFSTLEIQRTEQGDSAMYLCASSFYTEDTQYFGPGTRLTVL.

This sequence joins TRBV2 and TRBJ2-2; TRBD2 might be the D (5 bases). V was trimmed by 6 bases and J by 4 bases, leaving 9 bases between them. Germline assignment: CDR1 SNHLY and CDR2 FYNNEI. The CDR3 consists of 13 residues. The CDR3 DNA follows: TGTGCCAGCAGGGTAGCGCCCACCGGGGAGCTGTTTTTT. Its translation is CASRVAPTGELFF.

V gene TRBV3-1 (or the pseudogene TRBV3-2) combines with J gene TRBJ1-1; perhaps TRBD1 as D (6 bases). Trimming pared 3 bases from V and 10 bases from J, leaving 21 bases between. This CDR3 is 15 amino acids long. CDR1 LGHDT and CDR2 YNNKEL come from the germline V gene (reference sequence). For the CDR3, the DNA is TGTGCCAGCAGCCAGGCCGGGACATCTAACAAGGGAGCTTTCTTT. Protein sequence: CASSQAGTSNKGAFF.

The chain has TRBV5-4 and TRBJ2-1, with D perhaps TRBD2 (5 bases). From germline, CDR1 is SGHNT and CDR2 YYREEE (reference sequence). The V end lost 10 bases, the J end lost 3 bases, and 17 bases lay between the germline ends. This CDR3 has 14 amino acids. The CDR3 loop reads CACSFGEFYNEQFF. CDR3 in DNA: TGTGCCTGTTCATTCGGGGAATTCTACAATGAGCAGTTCTTC.

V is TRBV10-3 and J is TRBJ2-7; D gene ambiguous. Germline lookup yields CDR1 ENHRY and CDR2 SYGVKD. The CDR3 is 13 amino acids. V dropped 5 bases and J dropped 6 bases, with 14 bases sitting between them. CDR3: CAISTTGRLEQYF. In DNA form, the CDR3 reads TGTGCCATCAGTACCACCGGTCGTCTCGAGCAGTACTTC.

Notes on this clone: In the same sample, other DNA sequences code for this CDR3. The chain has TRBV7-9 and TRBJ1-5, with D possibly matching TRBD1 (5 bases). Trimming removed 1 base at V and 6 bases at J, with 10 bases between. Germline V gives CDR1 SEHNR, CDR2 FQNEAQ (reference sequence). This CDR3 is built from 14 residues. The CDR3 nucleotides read TGTGCCAGCAGCTTAGGGGGGGTCGGTCAGCCCCAGCATTTT. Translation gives CASSLGGVGQPQHF.

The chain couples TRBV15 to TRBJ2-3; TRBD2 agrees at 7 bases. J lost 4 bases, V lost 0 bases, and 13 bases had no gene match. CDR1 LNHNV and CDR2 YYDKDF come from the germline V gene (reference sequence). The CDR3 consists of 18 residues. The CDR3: CATSRDPYGAGAADTQYF. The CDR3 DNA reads TGTGCCACCAGCAGAGATCCTTATGGGGCGGGAGCGGCAGATACGCAGTATTTT.

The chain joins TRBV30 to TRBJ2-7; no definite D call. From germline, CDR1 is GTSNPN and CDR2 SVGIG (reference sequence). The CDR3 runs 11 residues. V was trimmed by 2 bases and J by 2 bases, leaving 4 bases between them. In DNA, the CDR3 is TGTGCCTGGAGTCCGGCCTACGAGCAGTACTTC. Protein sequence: CAWSPAYEQYF. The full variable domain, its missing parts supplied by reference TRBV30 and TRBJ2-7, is SQTIHQWPATLVQPVGSPLSLECTVEGTSNPNLYWYRQAAGRGLQLLFYSVGIGQISSEVPQNLSASRPQDRQFILSSKKLLLSDSGFYLCAWSPAYEQYFGPGTRLTVT.

CDR3 amino acids: CASSQVPQGITGELFF. The CDR3 bases are TGTGCCAGCTCACAGGTCCCACAGGGAATTACCGGGGAGCTGTTTTTT. This chain links TRBV18 with TRBJ2-2, with a weak D call TRBD1 (6 bases). Germline CDR1 is KGHSH and CDR2 is LQKENI. The CDR3 has 16 residues. Deletions cut 4 bases from V and 5 bases from J, with 17 bases between.

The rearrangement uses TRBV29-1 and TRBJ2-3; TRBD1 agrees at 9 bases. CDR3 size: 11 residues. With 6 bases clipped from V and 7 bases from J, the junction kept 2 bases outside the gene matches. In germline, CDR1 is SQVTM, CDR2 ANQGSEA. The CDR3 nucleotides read TGCAGCGTGGACAGGGGCAATACGCAGTATTTT. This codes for CSVDRGNTQYF.

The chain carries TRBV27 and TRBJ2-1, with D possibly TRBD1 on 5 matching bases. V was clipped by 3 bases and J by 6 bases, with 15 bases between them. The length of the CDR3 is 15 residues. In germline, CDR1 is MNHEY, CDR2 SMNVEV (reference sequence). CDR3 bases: TGTGCCAGCAGTTTTTTGGGTGGCCAGGGCAATGAGCAGTTCTTC. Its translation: CASSFLGGQGNEQFF.

CDR3 region: CASSPGTGGSSPLHF. CDR3 coding DNA: TGTGCCAGCAGCCCCGGGACAGGGGGTAGTTCACCCCTCCACTTT. The chain is built from TRBV3-1 (or the pseudogene TRBV3-2) and TRBJ1-6; 11 bases agree with TRBD1. The J segment lost 9 bases and the V segment lost 4 bases, leaving 5 bases of the junction unmatched. Germline V gene sequence: CDR1 LGHDT, CDR2 YNNKEL (reference sequence). This CDR3 has 15 residues.

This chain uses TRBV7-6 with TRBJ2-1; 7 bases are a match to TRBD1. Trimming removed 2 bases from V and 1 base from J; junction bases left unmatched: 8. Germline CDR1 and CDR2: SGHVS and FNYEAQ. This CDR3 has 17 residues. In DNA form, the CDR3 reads TGTGCCAGCAGCTTATTTCCACCACAGGGGTCCTACAATGAGCAGTTCTTC. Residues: CASSLFPPQGSYNEQFF.